This note documents a single TCR beta chain sequence. Its target is unknown. V gave up 0 bases and J gave up 5 bases, with 18 bases separating them. Germline CDR1 reads LNHNV; CDR2 reads YYDKDF (reference sequence). The CDR3 loop spans 17 amino acids. Time point noted: week 5, during vaccination. Vaccination used 300 ug of mutant IDH1 20-mer peptide per dose, with topical imiquimod. The study enrolled donors with new WHO grade 3 or 4 IDH1-mutant, ATRX-lost astrocytomas. This specimen belongs to a study of a mutant IDH1 vaccine in newly diagnosed glioma. The overall study: Previous care, which was radiotherapy, temozolomide, or both, most often involved both. Study-wide findings and caveats: The occurrence of vaccine-induced immune responses was seen in approximately 92% of patients. Top-clonotype changes in peripheral T cells seemed unrelated to pseudoprogression.

Libraries were prepared by immunoSEQ multiplex PCR; TCRdb keeps only in-frame clonotypes and omits some of them. The data contain about 83,000 clones, 75% to 95% of them seen just once; the ten biggest clones take up about 0.6%. The chain is built from TRBV15 and TRBJ2-3; D gene unclear. This TCR was recovered from a woman aged 50 to 60 with glioma. Here the sequenced sample was PBMCs, taken from a glioma patient whose treatment included an IDH1 peptide vaccine. DNA for the CDR3: TGTGCCACCAGCAGAGATTGGAACAGTCCTATGGGAGATACGCAGTATTTT. It codes for CATSRDWNSPMGDTQYF.